The clone carrying this TCR beta chain was detected only once. The sample is drawn from a study of shared clonotypes between healthy human individuals. In the study overall: A donor's plate count was three for CD4 naive and three for CD4 memory; CD8 naive had two and CD8 memory one.

For sorted subsets, about 190 ng DNA per replicate equaled 30,000 or so T cell genomes. Libraries were prepared by immunoSEQ multiplex PCR; TCRdb keeps only in-frame clonotypes and omits some of them. The sample lists 1 million to 1.3 million clones; 78% were seen once. The J segment lost 7 bases and the V segment lost 4 bases, leaving 16 bases of the junction unmatched. The CDR3 sequence is 17 residues long. Germline V gene lookup returns CDR1 SGHRS and CDR2 YFSETQ. V and J are TRBV5-1 and TRBJ2-7; 11 positions agree with TRBD2. The receptor was derived from a man aged 18-30 years in good health. Some clones in this sample may be carry-over from other donors' samples. The sequencing sample was made of memory CD4+ T cells from PBMCs. Indicated subset: CD45RA-negative fraction. The CDR3 region is CASSTQGLAVSAREQYF. The CDR3 coding sequence is TGCGCCAGCAGCACACAGGGACTAGCGGTTTCCGCTCGGGAGCAGTACTTC.